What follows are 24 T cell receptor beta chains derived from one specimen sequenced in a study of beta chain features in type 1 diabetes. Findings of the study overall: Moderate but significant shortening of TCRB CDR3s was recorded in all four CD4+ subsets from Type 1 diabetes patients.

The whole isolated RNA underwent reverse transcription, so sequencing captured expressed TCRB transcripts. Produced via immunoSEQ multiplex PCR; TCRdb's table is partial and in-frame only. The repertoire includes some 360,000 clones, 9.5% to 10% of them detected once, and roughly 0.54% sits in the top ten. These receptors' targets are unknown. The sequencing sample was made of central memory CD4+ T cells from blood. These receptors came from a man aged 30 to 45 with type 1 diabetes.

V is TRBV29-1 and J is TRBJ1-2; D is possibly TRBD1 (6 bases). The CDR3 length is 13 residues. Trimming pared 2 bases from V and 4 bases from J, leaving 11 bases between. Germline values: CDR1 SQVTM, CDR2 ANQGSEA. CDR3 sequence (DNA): TGCAGCGTTGAAAGGGGGGGTGGCTATGGCTACACCTTC. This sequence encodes CSVERGGGYGYTF. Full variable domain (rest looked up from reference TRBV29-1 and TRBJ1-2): SAVISQKPSRDICQRGTSLTIQCQVDSQVTMMFWYRQQPGQSLTLIATANQGSEATYESGFVIDKFPISRPNLTFSTLTVSNMSPEDSSIYLCSVERGGGYGYTFGSGTRLTVV.

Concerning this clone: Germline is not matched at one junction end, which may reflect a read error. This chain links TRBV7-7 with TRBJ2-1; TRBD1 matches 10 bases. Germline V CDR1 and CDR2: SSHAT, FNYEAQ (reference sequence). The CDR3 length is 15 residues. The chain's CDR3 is CASSYGQGVYNEQFF. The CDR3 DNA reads TGTGCTAGCAGCTATGGACAGGGGGTTTACAATGAGCAGTTCTTC.

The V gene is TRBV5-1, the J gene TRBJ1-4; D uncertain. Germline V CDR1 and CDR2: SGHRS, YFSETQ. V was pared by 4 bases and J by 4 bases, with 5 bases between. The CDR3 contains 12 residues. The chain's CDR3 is CASSRSNEKLFF. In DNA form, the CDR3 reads TGCGCCAGCAGCCGGAGTAATGAAAAACTGTTTTTT. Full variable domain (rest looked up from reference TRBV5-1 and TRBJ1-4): KAGVTQTPRYLIKTRGQQVTLSCSPISGHRSVSWYQQTPGQGLQFLFEYFSETQRNKGNFPGRFSGRQFSNSRSEMNVSTLELGDSALYLCASSRSNEKLFFGSGTQLSVL.

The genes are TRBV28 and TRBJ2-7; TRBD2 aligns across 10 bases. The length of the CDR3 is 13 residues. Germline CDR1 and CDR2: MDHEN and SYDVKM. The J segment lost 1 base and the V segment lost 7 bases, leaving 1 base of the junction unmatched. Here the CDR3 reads CASTSGSSYEQYF. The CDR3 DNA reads TGTGCCAGCACTAGCGGGAGTTCCTACGAGCAGTACTTC.

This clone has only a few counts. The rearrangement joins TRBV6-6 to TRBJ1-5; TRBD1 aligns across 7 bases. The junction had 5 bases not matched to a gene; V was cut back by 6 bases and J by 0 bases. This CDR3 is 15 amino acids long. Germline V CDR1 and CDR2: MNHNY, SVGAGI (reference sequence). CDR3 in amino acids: CASRRTGASNQPQHF. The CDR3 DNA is TGTGCCAGCAGGCGTACAGGGGCTAGCAATCAGCCCCAGCATTTT.

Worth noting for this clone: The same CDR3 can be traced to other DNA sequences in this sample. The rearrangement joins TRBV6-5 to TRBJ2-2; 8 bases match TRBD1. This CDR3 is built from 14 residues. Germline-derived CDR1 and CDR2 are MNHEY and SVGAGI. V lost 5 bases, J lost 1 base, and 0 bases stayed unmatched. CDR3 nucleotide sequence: TGTGCCAGCAGTGGGACAGGGAACACCGGGGAGCTGTTTTTT. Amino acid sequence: CASSGTGNTGELFF.

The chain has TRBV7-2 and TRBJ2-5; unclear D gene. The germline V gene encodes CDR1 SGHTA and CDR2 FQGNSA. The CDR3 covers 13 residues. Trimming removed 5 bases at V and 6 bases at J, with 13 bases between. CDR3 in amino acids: CASSHSTVKTQYF. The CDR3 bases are TGTGCCAGCAGCCACTCAACGGTGAAGACCCAGTACTTC.

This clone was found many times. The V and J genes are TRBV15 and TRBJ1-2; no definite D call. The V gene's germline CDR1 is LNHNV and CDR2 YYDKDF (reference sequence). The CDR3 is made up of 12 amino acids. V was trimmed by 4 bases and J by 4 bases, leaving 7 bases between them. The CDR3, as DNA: TGTGCCACCAGCATGGACCTCTATGGCTACACCTTC. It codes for CATSMDLYGYTF.

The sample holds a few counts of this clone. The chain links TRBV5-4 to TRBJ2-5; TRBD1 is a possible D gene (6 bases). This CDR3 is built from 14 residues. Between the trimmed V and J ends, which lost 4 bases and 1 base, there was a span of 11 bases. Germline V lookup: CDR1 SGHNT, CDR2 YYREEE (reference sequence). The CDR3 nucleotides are TGTGCCAGCAGCCCATGGACAGTCCAAGAGACCCAGTACTTC. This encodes CASSPWTVQETQYF.

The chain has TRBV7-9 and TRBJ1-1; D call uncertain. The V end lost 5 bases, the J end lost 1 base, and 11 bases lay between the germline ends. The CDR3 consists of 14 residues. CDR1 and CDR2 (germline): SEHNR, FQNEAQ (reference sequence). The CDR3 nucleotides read TGTGCCAGCAGCCAAGATCCAGGGAACACTGAAGCTTTCTTT. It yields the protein CASSQDPGNTEAFF.

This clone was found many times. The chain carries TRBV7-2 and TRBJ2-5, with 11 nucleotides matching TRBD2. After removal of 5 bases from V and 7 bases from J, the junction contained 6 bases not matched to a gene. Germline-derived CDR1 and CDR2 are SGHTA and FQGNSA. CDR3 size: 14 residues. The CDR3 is CASSVSGRGGTQYF. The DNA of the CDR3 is TGTGCCAGCAGCGTTAGCGGGAGGGGCGGGACCCAGTACTTC.

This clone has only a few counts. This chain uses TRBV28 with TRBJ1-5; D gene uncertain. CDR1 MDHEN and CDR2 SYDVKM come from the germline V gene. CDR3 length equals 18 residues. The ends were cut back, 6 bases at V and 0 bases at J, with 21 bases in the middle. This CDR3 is CASRRLLWKEGSNQPQHF. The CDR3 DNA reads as TGTGCCAGCAGACGCTTATTGTGGAAGGAGGGTAGCAATCAGCCCCAGCATTTT.

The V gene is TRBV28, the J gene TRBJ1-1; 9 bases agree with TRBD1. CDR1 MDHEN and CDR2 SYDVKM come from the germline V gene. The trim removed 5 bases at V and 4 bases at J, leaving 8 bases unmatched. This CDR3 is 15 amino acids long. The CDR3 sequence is CASSPPGTGTTEAFF. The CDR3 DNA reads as TGTGCCAGCAGTCCGCCAGGGACAGGGACCACTGAAGCTTTCTTT.

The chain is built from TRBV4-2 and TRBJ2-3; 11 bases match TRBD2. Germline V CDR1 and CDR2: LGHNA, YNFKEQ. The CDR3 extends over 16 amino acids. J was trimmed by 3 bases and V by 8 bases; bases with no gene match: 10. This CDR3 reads CASSPPSSGRTDTQYF. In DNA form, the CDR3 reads TGTGCCAGCTCACCACCCTCTAGCGGGAGGACAGATACGCAGTATTTT.

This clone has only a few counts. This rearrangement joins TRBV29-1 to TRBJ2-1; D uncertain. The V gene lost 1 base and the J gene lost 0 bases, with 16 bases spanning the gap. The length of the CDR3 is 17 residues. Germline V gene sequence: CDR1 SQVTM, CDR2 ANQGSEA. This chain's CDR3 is CSVEGSEGQSSYNEQFF. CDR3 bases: TGCAGCGTTGAAGGGTCCGAAGGGCAGAGCTCCTACAATGAGCAGTTCTTC.

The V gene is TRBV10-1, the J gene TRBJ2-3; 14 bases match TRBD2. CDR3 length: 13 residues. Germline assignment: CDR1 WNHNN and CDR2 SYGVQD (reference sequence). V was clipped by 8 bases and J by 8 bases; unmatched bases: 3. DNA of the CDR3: TGCGCCAGCGGTGGACTAGCGGGGGGTACGCAGTATTTT. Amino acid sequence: CASGGLAGGTQYF.

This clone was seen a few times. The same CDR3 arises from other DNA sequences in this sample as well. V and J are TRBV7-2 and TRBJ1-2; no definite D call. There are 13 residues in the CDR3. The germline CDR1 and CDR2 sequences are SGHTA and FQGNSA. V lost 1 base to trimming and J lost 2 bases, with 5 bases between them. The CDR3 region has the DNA TGTGCCAGCAGCTTAGGCCAGAACTATGGCTACACCTTC. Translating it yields CASSLGQNYGYTF.

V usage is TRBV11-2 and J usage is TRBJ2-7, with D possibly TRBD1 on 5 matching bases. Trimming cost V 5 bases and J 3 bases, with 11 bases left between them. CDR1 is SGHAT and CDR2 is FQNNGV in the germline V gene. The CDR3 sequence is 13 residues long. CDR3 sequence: CASSQPGFYEQYF. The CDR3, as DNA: TGTGCCAGCAGCCAACCAGGGTTCTACGAGCAGTACTTC.

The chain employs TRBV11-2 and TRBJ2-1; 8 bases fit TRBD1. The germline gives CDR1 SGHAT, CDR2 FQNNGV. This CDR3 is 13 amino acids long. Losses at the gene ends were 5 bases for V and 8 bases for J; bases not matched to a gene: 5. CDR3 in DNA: TGTGCCAGCAGCCGATTGGACAGGGATGAGCAGTTCTTC. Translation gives CASSRLDRDEQFF.

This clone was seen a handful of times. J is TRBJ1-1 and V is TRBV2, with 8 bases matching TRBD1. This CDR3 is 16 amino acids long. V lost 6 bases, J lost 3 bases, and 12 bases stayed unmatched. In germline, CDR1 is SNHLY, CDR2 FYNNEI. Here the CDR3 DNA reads TGTGCCAGCAGCGCCACAGGGGGTAGGTGGGACACTGAAGCTTTCTTT. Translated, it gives CASSATGGRWDTEAFF. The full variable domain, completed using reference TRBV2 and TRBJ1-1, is EPEVTQTPSHQVTQMGQEVILRCVPISNHLYFYWYRQILGQKVEFLVSFYNNEISEKSEIFDDQFSVERPDGSNFTLKIRSTKLEDSAMYFCASSATGGRWDTEAFFGQGTRLTVV.

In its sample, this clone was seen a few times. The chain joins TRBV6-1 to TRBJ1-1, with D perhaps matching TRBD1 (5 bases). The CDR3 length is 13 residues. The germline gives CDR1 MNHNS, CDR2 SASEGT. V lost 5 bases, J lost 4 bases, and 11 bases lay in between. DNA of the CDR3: TGTGCCAGCAGTTCCAGGGACCGCACTGAAGCTTTCTTT. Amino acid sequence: CASSSRDRTEAFF.

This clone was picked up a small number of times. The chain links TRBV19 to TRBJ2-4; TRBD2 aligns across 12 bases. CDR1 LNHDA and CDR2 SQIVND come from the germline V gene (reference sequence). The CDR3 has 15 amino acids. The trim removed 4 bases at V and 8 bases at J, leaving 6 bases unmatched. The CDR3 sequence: CASSRLAGGRDIQYF. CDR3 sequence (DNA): TGTGCCAGTAGTAGGCTAGCGGGAGGGCGGGACATTCAGTACTTC.

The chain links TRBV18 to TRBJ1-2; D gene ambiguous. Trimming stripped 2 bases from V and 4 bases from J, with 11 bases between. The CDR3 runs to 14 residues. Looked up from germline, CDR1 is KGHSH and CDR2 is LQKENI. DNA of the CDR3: TGTGCCAGCTCACCAACGGGGATGGGCTATGGCTACACCTTC. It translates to CASSPTGMGYGYTF.

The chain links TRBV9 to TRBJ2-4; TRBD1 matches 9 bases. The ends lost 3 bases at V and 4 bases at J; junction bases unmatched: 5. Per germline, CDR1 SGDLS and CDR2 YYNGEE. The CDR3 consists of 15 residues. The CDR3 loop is CASSDPGTGKNIQYF. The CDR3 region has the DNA TGTGCCAGCAGCGACCCCGGGACAGGGAAAAACATTCAGTACTTC.